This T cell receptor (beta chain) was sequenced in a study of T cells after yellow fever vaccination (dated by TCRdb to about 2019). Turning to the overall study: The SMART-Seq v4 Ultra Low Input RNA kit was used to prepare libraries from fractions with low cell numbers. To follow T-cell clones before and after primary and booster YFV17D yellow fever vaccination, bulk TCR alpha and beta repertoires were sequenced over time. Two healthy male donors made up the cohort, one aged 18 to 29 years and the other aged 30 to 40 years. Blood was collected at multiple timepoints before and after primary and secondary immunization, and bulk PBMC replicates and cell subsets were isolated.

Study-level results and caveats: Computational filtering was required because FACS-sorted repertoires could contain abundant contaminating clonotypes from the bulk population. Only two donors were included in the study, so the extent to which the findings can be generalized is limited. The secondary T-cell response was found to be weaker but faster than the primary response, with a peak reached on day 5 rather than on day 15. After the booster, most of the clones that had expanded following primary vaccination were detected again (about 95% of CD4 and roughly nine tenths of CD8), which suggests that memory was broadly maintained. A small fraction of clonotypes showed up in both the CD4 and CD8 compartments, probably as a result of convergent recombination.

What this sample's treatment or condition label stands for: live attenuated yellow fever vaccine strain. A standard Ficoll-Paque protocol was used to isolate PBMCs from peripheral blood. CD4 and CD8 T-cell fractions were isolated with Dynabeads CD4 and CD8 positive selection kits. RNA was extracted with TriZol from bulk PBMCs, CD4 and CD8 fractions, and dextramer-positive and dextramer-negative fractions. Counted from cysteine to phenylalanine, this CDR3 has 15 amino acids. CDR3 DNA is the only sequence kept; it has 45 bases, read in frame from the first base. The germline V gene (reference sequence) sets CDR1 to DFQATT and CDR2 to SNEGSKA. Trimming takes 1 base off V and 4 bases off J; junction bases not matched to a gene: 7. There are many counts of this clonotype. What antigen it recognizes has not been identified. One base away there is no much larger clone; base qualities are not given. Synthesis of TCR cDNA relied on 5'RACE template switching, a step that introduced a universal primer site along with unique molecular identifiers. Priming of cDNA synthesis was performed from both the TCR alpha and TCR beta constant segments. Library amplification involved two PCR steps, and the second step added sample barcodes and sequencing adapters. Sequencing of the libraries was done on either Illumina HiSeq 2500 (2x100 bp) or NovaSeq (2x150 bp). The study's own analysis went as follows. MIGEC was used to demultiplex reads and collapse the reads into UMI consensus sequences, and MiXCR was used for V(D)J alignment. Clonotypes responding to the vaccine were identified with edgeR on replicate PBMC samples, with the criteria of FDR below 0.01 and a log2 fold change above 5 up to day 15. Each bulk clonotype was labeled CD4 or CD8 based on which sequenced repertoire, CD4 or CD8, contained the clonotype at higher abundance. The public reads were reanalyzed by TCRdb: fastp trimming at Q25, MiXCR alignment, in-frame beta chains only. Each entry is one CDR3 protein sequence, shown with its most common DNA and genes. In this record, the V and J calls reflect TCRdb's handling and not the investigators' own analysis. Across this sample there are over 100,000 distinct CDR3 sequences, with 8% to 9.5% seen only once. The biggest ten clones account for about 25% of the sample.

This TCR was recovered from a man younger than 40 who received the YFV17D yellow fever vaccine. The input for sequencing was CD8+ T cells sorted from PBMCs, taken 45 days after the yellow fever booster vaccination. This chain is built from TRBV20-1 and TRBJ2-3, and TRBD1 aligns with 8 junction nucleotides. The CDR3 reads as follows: CSARGPGTGPDTQYF. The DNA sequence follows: TGCAGTGCTAGAGGGCCCGGGACAGGCCCAGATACGCAGTATTTT.